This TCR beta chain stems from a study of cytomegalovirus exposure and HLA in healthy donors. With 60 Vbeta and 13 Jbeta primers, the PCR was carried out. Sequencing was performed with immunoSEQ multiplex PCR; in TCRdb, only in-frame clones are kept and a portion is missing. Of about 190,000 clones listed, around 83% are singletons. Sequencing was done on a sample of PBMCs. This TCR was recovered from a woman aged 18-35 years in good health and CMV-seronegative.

The CDR3 is CASSLSLYRELFF. The CDR3 DNA sequence: TGTGCCAGCAGCTTGAGTCTCTACCGGGAGCTGTTTTTT. The rearrangement uses TRBV5-5 and TRBJ2-2; D is ambiguous. Germline CDR1 is SGHKS and CDR2 is YYEKEE (reference sequence). The CDR3 is 13 amino acids. The V and J ends lost 1 base and 9 bases respectively, with 10 bases between them.